The 30 T cell receptor beta chains given below trace back to one sample, sequenced in a study of blood T cell repertoires in COVID-19. The table came from immunoSEQ multiplex PCR; TCRdb's copy has only in-frame clones and leaves some out. The sample lists some 74,000 clones; roughly 84% were seen once. Sequencing was done on a sample of peripheral blood. These receptors were taken from a man aged 45-65 years with active COVID-19.

The rearrangement joins TRBV27 to TRBJ2-3, with 8 bases lining up with TRBD2. Germline V gives CDR1 MNHEY, CDR2 SMNVEV (reference sequence). Germline trimming cut 3 bases from V and 4 bases from J; bases unmatched to any gene: 9. CDR3 length: 16 amino acids. The CDR3 protein is CASSFWKRERPDTQYF. In nucleotides, the CDR3 is TGTGCCAGCAGTTTTTGGAAGCGGGAGAGGCCAGATACGCAGTATTTT.

The gene calls are TRBV28 and TRBJ1-1; D possibly corresponds to TRBD1 (5 bases). Trimming removed 7 bases at V and 5 bases at J, with 17 bases between. The CDR3 covers 14 residues. Germline-derived CDR1 and CDR2 are MDHEN and SYDVKM. This CDR3 is CASTLGQGGTEAFF. The CDR3 nucleotides read TGTGCCAGCACCCTGGGGCAGGGAGGGACTGAAGCTTTCTTT. Supplemented by reference TRBV28 and TRBJ1-1, the full variable domain reads DVKVTQSSRYLVKRTGEKVFLECVQDMDHENMFWYRQDPGLGLRLIYFSYDVKMKEKGDIPEGYSVSREKKERFSLILESASTNQTSMYLCASTLGQGGTEAFFGQGTRLTVV.

V usage is TRBV4-2 and J usage is TRBJ2-3; 9 bases match TRBD2. The CDR3 runs to 16 residues. After removal of 6 bases from V and 9 bases from J, the junction contained 16 bases not matched to a gene. Germline CDR1 is LGHNA and CDR2 is YNFKEQ. The chain's CDR3 is CASRSLAGASEGTQYF. The CDR3 DNA reads as TGTGCCAGCAGGTCATTAGCGGGGGCATCCGAAGGGACGCAGTATTTT.

V and J are TRBV28 and TRBJ1-5, with D maybe TRBD1 (6 bases). Between the trimmed V and J ends, which lost 6 bases and 9 bases, there was a span of 24 bases. This CDR3 spans 16 amino acids. Germline assignment: CDR1 MDHEN and CDR2 SYDVKM. The CDR3 coding sequence is TGTGCCAGCAGCGATATACAGGGTGGCCTCGGGGTGCCCCAGCATTTT. Protein sequence: CASSDIQGGLGVPQHF.

This clone appeared a single time. This chain links TRBV4-1 with TRBJ2-1; D is ambiguous. The V end was cut by 0 bases, the J end by 1 base, with 4 bases between. The CDR3 spans 14 residues. CDR1 MGHRA and CDR2 YSYEKL come from the germline V gene. Here the CDR3 reads CASSQDQSYNEQFF. The DNA for the CDR3 is TGCGCCAGCAGCCAAGATCAATCCTACAATGAGCAGTTCTTC.

The chain joins TRBV28 to TRBJ2-7; tentative D call: TRBD1 (6 bases). V was trimmed by 1 base and J by 1 base, leaving 17 bases between them. Germline lookup yields CDR1 MDHEN and CDR2 SYDVKM. The CDR3 totals 17 residues. The chain's CDR3 is CASSLSVRQVSSYEQYF. CDR3 DNA sequence: TGTGCCAGCAGTTTATCGGTCCGACAGGTTTCATCCTACGAGCAGTACTTC.

The chain couples TRBV7-9 to TRBJ2-5, with TRBD2 matching 9 bases. The CDR3 is 13 amino acids. CDR1 is SEHNR and CDR2 is FQNEAQ in the germline V gene (reference sequence). V shed 3 bases and J 5 bases; nucleotides not matched to a gene: 1. The CDR3 protein is CASSFAGGETQYF. CDR3 bases: TGTGCCAGCAGCTTCGCGGGGGGGGAGACCCAGTACTTC.

This clone came up once. This chain connects TRBV20-1 to TRBJ2-7, with D possibly being TRBD2 (5 bases). CDR3 size: 11 residues. V shed 5 bases and J shed 6 bases, with 11 bases lying between them. In germline, CDR1 is DFQATT, CDR2 SNEGSKA (reference sequence). The CDR3 here is CSAFYRGEQYF. As DNA, the CDR3 is TGCAGTGCTTTCTACCGGGGCGAGCAGTACTTC.

The chain employs TRBV4-3 and TRBJ1-1; TRBD1 agrees at 7 bases. This CDR3 has 16 residues. Germline V gene lookup returns CDR1 LGHNA and CDR2 YSLEER. Losses at the gene ends were 0 bases for V and 4 bases for J; bases not matched to a gene: 8. CDR3 in amino acids: CASSQEPTGAGTEAFF. DNA of the CDR3: TGCGCCAGCAGCCAAGAACCTACAGGGGCGGGCACTGAAGCTTTCTTT.

The gene calls are TRBV12-3 or TRBV12-4 and TRBJ2-7; perhaps TRBD2 as D (5 bases). This CDR3 region has 13 residues. The V and J ends lost 2 bases and 6 bases respectively, with 11 bases between them. CDR3 loop: CASSLPSEGEQYF. CDR3 in DNA: TGTGCCAGCAGTTTACCCTCTGAGGGCGAGCAGTACTTC.

The chain joins TRBV29-1 to TRBJ1-2; the match to TRBD1 covers 11 bases. The CDR3 totals 14 residues. The V gene's germline CDR1 is SQVTM and CDR2 ANQGSEA. V shed 7 bases, J shed 0 bases, and the junction held 4 bases outside the gene matches. The CDR3 nucleotides are TGCAGCGGGGGGACAGGGGGTGCTAACTATGGCTACACCTTC. Its translation is CSGGTGGANYGYTF.

V gene TRBV30 combines with J gene TRBJ1-3, with D possibly TRBD1 on 6 matching bases. Trimming pared 3 bases from V and 2 bases from J, leaving 11 bases between. This CDR3 spans 14 amino acids. Germline V gene sequence: CDR1 GTSNPN, CDR2 SVGIG (reference sequence). The CDR3 DNA reads as TGTGCCTGGAGACAGGGATCTCCTGGAAACACCATATATTTT. Translated, it gives CAWRQGSPGNTIYF.

The CDR3 DNA is TGTGCCAGCAGCTTAGATATGGCAGGGAACGGGGAGCTGTTTTTT. It translates to CASSLDMAGNGELFF. This chain joins TRBV11-3 and TRBJ2-2; D is perhaps TRBD1 (5 bases). V was cut by 0 bases and J by 7 bases, with 12 bases left in between. The CDR3 extends over 15 amino acids. Germline V gene data show CDR1 as SGHNT and CDR2 as YENEEA.

The chain recombines TRBV3-1 (or the pseudogene TRBV3-2) with TRBJ2-7, with TRBD2 identical over 9 bases. CDR1 and CDR2 (germline): LGHDT, YNNKEL (reference sequence). The CDR3 spans 17 residues. J gave up 6 bases and V 0 bases, and 12 bases lay outside the gene matches. For the CDR3, the DNA is TGTGCCAGCAGCCAAGAAGGGCGGGAGGGCCGCAGGGGCGAGCAGTACTTC. It encodes CASSQEGREGRRGEQYF.

This rearrangement joins TRBV12-3 or TRBV12-4 to TRBJ2-7, with D tentatively TRBD1 (6 bases). The CDR3 contains 12 residues. The V end lost 7 bases, the J end lost 5 bases, and 12 bases lay between the germline ends. CDR3 bases: TGTGCCAGCACGCAGCAGGGGCACGAGCAGTACTTC. It translates to CASTQQGHEQYF.

This clone was recorded once. The chain joins TRBV18 to TRBJ2-2; 9 bases line up with TRBD1. The germline V gene encodes CDR1 KGHSH and CDR2 LQKENI. CDR3 length: 15 residues. V was clipped by 4 bases and J by 4 bases; unmatched bases: 4. The CDR3 sequence is CASSLVTGGTGELFF. CDR3 DNA: TGTGCCAGCTCACTCGTGACAGGGGGCACCGGGGAGCTGTTTTTT.

The chain employs TRBV7-9 and TRBJ1-1; no firm D call. Trimming pared 5 bases from V and 8 bases from J, leaving 9 bases between. Germline-derived CDR1 and CDR2 are SEHNR and FQNEAQ (reference sequence). The CDR3 has 11 amino acids. CDR3 nucleotide sequence: TGTGCCAGCAGCCCAGGTGTGGAAGCTTTCTTT. It yields the protein CASSPGVEAFF.

This clone showed up just a few times. The chain has TRBV29-1 and TRBJ2-7, with D uncertain. The V end lost 4 bases, the J end lost 1 base, and 5 bases lay between the germline ends. CDR3 length: 11 residues. Germline V gives CDR1 SQVTM, CDR2 ANQGSEA. The DNA for the CDR3 is TGCAGCGTTGGCACTTCCTACGAGCAGTACTTC. Amino acids: CSVGTSYEQYF.

The V and J genes are TRBV19 and TRBJ2-7; TRBD1 might be the D (5 bases). Germline CDR1 LNHDA, CDR2 SQIVND (reference sequence). The CDR3 length is 13 residues. Trimming took off 4 bases at V and 2 bases at J, with 9 bases between the two ends. The CDR3 bases are TGTGCCAGTAGTACCCGACAGACCTACGAGCAGTACTTC. This codes for CASSTRQTYEQYF.

This chain joins TRBV2 and TRBJ2-7, with D hard to call. The V gene lost 8 bases and the J gene lost 6 bases, with 14 bases spanning the gap. The CDR3 sequence is 12 residues long. Germline-derived CDR1 and CDR2 are SNHLY and FYNNEI. This CDR3 reads CASVLIGGEQYF. CDR3 DNA: TGTGCCAGCGTCCTGATAGGCGGCGAGCAGTACTTC.

V is TRBV4-2 and J is TRBJ2-1; TRBD2 aligns across 9 bases. This CDR3 comprises 17 residues. CDR1 is LGHNA, CDR2 YNFKEQ, per germline. V lost 8 bases, J lost 8 bases, and 19 bases stayed unmatched. This CDR3 reads CASAKIVQRGVVDEQFF. CDR3 bases: TGTGCCAGCGCAAAGATCGTTCAGCGGGGGGTTGTCGATGAGCAGTTCTTC.

This clone was recorded only once. This chain links TRBV27 with TRBJ2-7; TRBD2 aligns across 8 bases. Looked up from germline, CDR1 is MNHEY and CDR2 is SMNVEV (reference sequence). The CDR3 totals 17 residues. The junction had 12 bases not matched to a gene; V was cut back by 5 bases and J by 0 bases. The CDR3 protein is CASSPATVAGGSYEQYF. The CDR3 DNA reads TGTGCCAGCAGTCCCGCAACCGTCGCGGGAGGCTCCTACGAGCAGTACTTC.

This chain connects TRBV5-1 to TRBJ2-4; 7 bases line up with TRBD1. CDR1 and CDR2 (germline): SGHRS, YFSETQ. The CDR3 consists of 18 residues. The trim removed 4 bases at V and 1 base at J, leaving 14 bases unmatched. CDR3 sequence reads: CASSAAGGMGRAKNIQYF. The CDR3 nucleotides read TGCGCCAGCAGCGCGGCAGGGGGAATGGGTCGGGCCAAAAACATTCAGTACTTC.

The chain links TRBV25-1 to TRBJ2-3, with 8 bases identical to TRBD2. CDR3 length: 16 amino acids. Germline loops: CDR1 MGHDK, CDR2 SYGVNS. Unmatched junction bases numbered 14, after V lost 10 bases and J lost 2 bases. The CDR3 DNA reads TGTGCCACCTCCCCTTGGAGCGGGGGAGTCACAGATACGCAGTATTTT. Amino acid sequence: CATSPWSGGVTDTQYF.

V is TRBV28 and J is TRBJ2-5; 12 bases are a match to TRBD2. J lost 5 bases, V lost 5 bases, and 18 bases had no gene match. Germline V lookup: CDR1 MDHEN, CDR2 SYDVKM. The CDR3 sequence is 19 residues long. The CDR3 region has the DNA TGTGCCAGCAGTCGGCCTAGCGGGGGGGCCTTCGTCTGGAAGGAGACCCAGTACTTC. This translates into CASSRPSGGAFVWKETQYF. Variable domain in full (rest from reference TRBV28 and TRBJ2-5): DVKVTQSSRYLVKRTGEKVFLECVQDMDHENMFWYRQDPGLGLRLIYFSYDVKMKEKGDIPEGYSVSREKKERFSLILESASTNQTSMYLCASSRPSGGAFVWKETQYFGPGTRLLVL.

This rearrangement joins TRBV30 to TRBJ2-1; a possible D gene is TRBD1 (6 bases). Looked up from germline, CDR1 is GTSNPN and CDR2 is SVGIG (reference sequence). This CDR3 is built from 14 residues. V lost 7 bases and J 6 bases, leaving 19 bases between the germline ends. CDR3 sequence: CASEYPRGINEQFF. The CDR3 DNA follows: TGTGCCTCCGAATATCCCAGGGGAATCAATGAGCAGTTCTTC.

This chain connects TRBV27 to TRBJ2-1; 15 nucleotides match TRBD2. Trimming removed 4 bases from V and 0 bases from J; junction bases left unmatched: 1. The CDR3 is 17 residues long. Germline-derived CDR1 and CDR2 are MNHEY and SMNVEV (reference sequence). The CDR3 spells CASSSGLAGGSYNEQFF. CDR3 bases: TGTGCCAGCAGTTCGGGACTAGCGGGAGGCTCCTACAATGAGCAGTTCTTC.

J is TRBJ1-2 and V is TRBV5-1, with 7 bases that match TRBD1. The CDR3 loop spans 14 amino acids. Germline values: CDR1 SGHRS, CDR2 YFSETQ. Germline trimming cut 3 bases from V and 2 bases from J; bases unmatched to any gene: 4. Here the CDR3 reads CASSSGQLNYGYTF. Written as DNA, the CDR3 is TGCGCCAGCAGCTCGGGACAGCTAAACTATGGCTACACCTTC.

The V gene is TRBV14, the J gene TRBJ1-3, with 9 nucleotides matching TRBD1. V lost 4 bases to trimming and J lost 4 bases; unmatched junction nucleotides: 5. Germline CDR1 SGHDN, CDR2 FVKESK. This CDR3 region has 15 residues. CDR3: CASSPQGARGNTIYF. CDR3 coding DNA: TGTGCCAGCAGCCCACAGGGGGCAAGAGGAAACACCATATATTTT.

This chain uses TRBV7-9 with TRBJ2-6; a weak D match, TRBD2 (5 bases). The germline V gene encodes CDR1 SEHNR and CDR2 FQNEAQ (reference sequence). The CDR3 spans 18 residues. V lost 5 bases and J 5 bases, leaving 22 bases between the germline ends. The CDR3 loop is CASSMLAYHDKRANVLTF. In DNA, the CDR3 is TGTGCCAGCAGCATGCTAGCATACCATGACAAACGGGCCAACGTCCTGACTTTC.